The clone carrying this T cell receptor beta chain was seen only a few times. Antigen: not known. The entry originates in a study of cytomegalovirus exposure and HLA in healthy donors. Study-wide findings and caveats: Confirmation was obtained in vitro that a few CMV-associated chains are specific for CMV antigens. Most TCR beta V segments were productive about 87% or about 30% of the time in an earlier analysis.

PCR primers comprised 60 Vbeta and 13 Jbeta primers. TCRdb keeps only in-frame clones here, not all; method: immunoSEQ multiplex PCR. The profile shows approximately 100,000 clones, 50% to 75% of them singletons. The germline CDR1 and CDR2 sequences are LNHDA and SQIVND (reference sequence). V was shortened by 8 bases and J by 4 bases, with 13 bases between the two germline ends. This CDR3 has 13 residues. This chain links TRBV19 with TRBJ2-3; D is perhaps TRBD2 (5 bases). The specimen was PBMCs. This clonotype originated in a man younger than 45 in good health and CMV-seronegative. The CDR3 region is CASQARGPDTQYF. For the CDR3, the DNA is TGTGCCAGTCAGGCTCGAGGGCCAGATACGCAGTATTTT.